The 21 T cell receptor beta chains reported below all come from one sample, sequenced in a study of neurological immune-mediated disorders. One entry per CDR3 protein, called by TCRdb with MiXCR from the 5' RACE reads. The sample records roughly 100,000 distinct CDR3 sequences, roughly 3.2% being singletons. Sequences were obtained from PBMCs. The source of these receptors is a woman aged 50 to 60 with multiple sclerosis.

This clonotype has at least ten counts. Here the CDR3 DNA reads TGCGCCAGCAGGCGGGACTCCAGGGGCTACACCTTC. Translated: CASRRDSRGYTF. The chain carries TRBV5-1 and TRBJ1-2, with D possibly matching TRBD1 (5 bases). Looked up from germline, CDR1 is SGHRS and CDR2 is YFSETQ. The CDR3 is 12 residues long. V shed 5 bases and J shed 8 bases, with 13 bases lying between them.

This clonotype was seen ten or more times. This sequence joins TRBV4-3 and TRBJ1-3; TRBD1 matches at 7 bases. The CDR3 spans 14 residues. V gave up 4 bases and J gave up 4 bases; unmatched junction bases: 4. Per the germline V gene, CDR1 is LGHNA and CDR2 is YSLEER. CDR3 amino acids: CASSPGTAGNTIYF. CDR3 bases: TGCGCCAGCAGCCCCGGGACAGCAGGAAACACCATATATTTT.

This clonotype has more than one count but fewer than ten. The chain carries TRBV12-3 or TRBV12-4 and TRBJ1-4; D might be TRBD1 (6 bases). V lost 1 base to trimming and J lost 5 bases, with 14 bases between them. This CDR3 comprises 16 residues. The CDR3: CASSLGLRGLNEKLFF. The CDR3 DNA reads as TGTGCCAGCAGTTTAGGGCTCAGGGGCCTAAATGAAAAACTGTTTTTT.

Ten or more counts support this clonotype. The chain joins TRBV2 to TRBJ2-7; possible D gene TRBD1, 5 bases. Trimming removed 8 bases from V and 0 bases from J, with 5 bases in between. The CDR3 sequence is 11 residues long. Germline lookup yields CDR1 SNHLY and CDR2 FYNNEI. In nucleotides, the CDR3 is TGTGCCAGCGACAGCTCCTACGAGCAGTACTTC. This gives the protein CASDSSYEQYF.

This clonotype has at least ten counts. CDR3: CASSRTSTGGNYEQYF. DNA of the CDR3: TGTGCCAGCAGCCGCACTTCAACCGGCGGTAACTACGAGCAGTACTTC. The genes are TRBV6-5 and TRBJ2-7; D unresolved. Germline V CDR1 and CDR2: MNHEY, SVGAGI. The CDR3 sequence is 16 residues long. With 6 bases removed from V and 3 bases from J, the gap between germline ends came to 21 bases.

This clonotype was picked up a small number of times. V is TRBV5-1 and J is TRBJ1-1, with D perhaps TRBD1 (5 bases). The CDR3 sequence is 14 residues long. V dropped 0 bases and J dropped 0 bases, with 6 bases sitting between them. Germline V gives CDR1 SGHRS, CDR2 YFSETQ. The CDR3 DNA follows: TGCGCCAGCAGCTTGGAACAGGTGAACACTGAAGCTTTCTTT. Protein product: CASSLEQVNTEAFF.

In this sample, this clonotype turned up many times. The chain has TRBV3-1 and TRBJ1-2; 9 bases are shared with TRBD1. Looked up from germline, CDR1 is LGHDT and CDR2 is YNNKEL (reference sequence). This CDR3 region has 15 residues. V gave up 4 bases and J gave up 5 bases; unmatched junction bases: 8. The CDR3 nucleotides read TGTGCCAGCAGCCCGGGACAGGGAGCAAGGTATGGCTACACCTTC. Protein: CASSPGQGARYGYTF.

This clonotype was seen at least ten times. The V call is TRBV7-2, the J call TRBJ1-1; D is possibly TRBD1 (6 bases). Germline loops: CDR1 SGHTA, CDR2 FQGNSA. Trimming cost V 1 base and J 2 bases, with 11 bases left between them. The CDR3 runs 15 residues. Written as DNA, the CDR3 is TGTGCCAGCAGCTTAGGAAACAGGGCAAACACTGAAGCTTTCTTT. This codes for CASSLGNRANTEAFF.

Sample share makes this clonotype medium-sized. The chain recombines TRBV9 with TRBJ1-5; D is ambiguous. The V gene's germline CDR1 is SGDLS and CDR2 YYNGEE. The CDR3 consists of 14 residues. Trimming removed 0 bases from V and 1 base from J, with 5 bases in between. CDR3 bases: TGTGCCAGCAGCGTAGACGGGAGCAATCAGCCCCAGCATTTT. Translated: CASSVDGSNQPQHF.

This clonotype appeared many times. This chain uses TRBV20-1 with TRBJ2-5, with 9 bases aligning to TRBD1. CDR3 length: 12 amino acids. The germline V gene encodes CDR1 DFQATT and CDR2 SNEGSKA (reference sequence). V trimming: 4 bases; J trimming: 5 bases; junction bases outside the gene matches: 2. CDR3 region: CSATDRGETQYF. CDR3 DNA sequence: TGCAGTGCTACGGACAGGGGTGAGACCCAGTACTTC.

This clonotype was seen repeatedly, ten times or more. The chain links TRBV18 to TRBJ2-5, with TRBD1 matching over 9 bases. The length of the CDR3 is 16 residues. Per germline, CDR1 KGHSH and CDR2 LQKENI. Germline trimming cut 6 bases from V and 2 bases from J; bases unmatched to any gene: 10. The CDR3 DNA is TGTGCCAGCTCCAACCAACAGGGGGCTAGTCAAGAGACCCAGTACTTC. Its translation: CASSNQQGASQETQYF.

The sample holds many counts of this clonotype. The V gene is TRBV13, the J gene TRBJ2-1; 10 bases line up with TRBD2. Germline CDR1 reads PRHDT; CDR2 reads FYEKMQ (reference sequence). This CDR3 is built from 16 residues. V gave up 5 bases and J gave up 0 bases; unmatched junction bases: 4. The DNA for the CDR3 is TGTGCCAGCAGCGGAGAGCGGGGGGGCTCCTACAATGAGCAGTTCTTC. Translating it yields CASSGERGGSYNEQFF.

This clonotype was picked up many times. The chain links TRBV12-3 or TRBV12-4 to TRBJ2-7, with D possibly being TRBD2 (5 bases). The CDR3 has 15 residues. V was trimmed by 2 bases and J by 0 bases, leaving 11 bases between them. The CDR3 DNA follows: TGTGCCAGCAGTTTATTCGGGGAAAGCTCCTACGAGCAGTACTTC. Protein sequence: CASSLFGESSYEQYF.

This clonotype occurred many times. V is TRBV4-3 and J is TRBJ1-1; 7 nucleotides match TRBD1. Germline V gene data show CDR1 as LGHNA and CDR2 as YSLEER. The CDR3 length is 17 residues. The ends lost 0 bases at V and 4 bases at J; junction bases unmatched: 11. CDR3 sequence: CASSQDPIGQEGTEAFF. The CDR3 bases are TGCGCCAGCAGCCAAGACCCGATCGGACAGGAGGGCACTGAAGCTTTCTTT.

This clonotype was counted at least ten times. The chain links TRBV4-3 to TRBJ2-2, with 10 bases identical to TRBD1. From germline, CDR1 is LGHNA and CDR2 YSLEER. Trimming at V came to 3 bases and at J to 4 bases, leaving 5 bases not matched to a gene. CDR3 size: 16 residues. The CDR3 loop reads CASSQDRGRITGELFF. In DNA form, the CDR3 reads TGCGCCAGCAGCCAGGACAGGGGGAGGATCACCGGGGAGCTGTTTTTT.

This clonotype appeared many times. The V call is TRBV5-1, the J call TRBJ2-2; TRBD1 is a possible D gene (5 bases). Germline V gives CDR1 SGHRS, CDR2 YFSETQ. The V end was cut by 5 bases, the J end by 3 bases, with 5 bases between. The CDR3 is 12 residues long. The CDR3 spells CASRTDTGELFF. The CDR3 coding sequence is TGCGCCAGCAGGACAGACACCGGGGAGCTGTTTTTT.

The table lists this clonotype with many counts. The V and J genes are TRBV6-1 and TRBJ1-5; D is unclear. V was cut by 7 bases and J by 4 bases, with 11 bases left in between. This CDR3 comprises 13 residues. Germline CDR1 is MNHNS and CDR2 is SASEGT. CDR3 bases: TGTGCCAGCACCAGAGACAATAATCAGCCCCAGCATTTT. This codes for CASTRDNNQPQHF.

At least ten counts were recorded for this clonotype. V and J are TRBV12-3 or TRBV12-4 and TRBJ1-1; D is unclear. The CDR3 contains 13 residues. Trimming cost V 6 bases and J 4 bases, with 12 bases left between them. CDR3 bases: TGTGCCAGCAGACGGGGTGAAGGCACTGAAGCTTTCTTT. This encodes CASRRGEGTEAFF.

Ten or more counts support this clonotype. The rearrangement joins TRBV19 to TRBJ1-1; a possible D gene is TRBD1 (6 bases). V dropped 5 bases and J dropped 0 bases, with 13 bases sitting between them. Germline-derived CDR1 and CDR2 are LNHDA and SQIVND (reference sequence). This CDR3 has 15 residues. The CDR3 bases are TGTGCCAGTAGTGCATACAGGGACGTGAACACTGAAGCTTTCTTT. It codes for CASSAYRDVNTEAFF.

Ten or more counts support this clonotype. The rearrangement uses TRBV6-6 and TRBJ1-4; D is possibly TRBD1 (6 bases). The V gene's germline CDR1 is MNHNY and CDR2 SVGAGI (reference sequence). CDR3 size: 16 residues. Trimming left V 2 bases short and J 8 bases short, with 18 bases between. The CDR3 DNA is TGTGCCAGCAGTTACGGCGACAGGCTAATTGAGGAAAAACTGTTTTTT. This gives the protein CASSYGDRLIEEKLFF.

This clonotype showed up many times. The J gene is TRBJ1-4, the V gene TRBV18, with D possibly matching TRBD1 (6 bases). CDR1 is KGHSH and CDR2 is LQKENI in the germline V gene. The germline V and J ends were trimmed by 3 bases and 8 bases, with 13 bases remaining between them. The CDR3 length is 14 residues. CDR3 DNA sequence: TGTGCCAGCTCACCGGTAACAGGGAGAGAAAAACTGTTTTTT. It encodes CASSPVTGREKLFF.